The rows below give T cell receptor beta chains drawn from one sample of a study of T-cell reconstitution after alpha-beta-depleted transplantation in children. One entry per CDR3 protein results from TCRdb running MiXCR on the PCR reads. This table has roughly 110,000 distinct CDR3 sequences, over 9% appearing once. The specimen was PBMCs, collected before TCRalphabeta/CD19-depleted stem cell transplant. These receptors came from a boy aged 2 to 10 with acute lymphoblastic leukemia, due to receive a stem cell transplant. CDR3s include the opening cysteine and the closing phenylalanine or tryptophan. The D gene is left open where the match is weak. Not every row has a clone size; where given, it reads once, few, many or a size class.

>16|NA|TRBJ2-7|many|TRBV12-3/TRBV12-4
TGTGCCAGCACTCACCACCCAAGGGGTGTCAACTACGAGCAGTACTTC
CASTHHPRGVNYEQYF
>14|NA|TRBJ1-5|few|TRBV28
TGTGCCAGCAGTTTTGGGTCAGGGGTGCAGCCCCAGCATTTT
CASSFGSGVQPQHF
>16|NA|TRBJ2-3|many|TRBV7-8
TGTGCCAGCAGCCCAGATACAGGGTTGGGCACAGATACGCAGTATTTT
CASSPDTGLGTDTQYF
>14|NA|TRBJ1-1|many|TRBV7-2
TGTGCCAGCAGCTTAGGACAGATGAACACTGAAGCTTTCTTT
CASSLGQMNTEAFF
>15|NA|TRBJ1-1|NA|TRBV16
TGTGCCAGCAGCCAATCCAGGCAGGGGCACACTGAAGCTTTCTTT
CASSQSRQGHTEAFF
>12|NA|TRBJ2-3|NA|TRBV24-1
TGTGCCACCAGATCGGGGGCAGATACGCAGTATTTT
CATRSGADTQYF
>11|NA|TRBJ2-5|few|TRBV29-1
TGCAGCGTCGGCAGGCGAGAGACCCAGTACTTC
CSVGRRETQYF
>17|TRBD2|TRBJ2-7|many|TRBV7-8
TGTGCCAGCAGCTTAGCCCTAGGACTAGCGGGAGTCTACGAGCAGTACTTC
CASSLALGLAGVYEQYF
>16|NA|TRBJ1-5|few|TRBV2
TGTGCCAGCAGTGAGACAGCGGCAGGAGGTAGTCAGCCCCAGCATTTT
CASSETAAGGSQPQHF
>18|TRBD2|TRBJ2-1|NA|TRBV11-2
TGTGCCAGCAGTCTTGGACTAGTGGGAGAGTTCGGGCGCAATGAGCAGTTCTTC
CASSLGLVGEFGRNEQFF
>13|NA|TRBJ2-7|few|TRBV30
TGTGCCTGGAGTAAGAGGGTGTCCTACGAGCAGTACTTC
CAWSKRVSYEQYF
>15|TRBD1|TRBJ1-1|NA|TRBV20-1
TGCAGTGCTAGAGTAGTGGGACAGGGGGATGGTGAAGCTTTCTTT
CSARVVGQGDGEAFF